This paragraph reports one TCR beta chain. In the study's own analysis: Cell counts per sample came from amplifying reference gene primers. Assay: immunoSEQ multiplex PCR; the TCRdb copy retains only in-frame clones and omits some. Clone size and V and J calls were adopted from that table, with D and trimming inferred from the DNA. The table has about 100,000 clones, about four fifths seen once. The entry originates in a study of blood T cell repertoires in COVID-19. Overall study context: Italy, Spain and the United States were the sources of the convalescent and acute COVID-19 samples. From T cells, B-cell-depleted T cells, or PBMCs came the material, which was cDNA or gDNA.

The TCR was taken from a man between 65 and 85 years old with acute or convalescent COVID-19. Sequencing was done on a sample of peripheral blood.

The CDR3 reads CASRYRDSGNSPLHF. In nucleotides, the CDR3 is TGTGCCAGCAGGTACAGGGACAGCGGAAATTCACCCCTCCACTTT. V usage is TRBV6-6 and J usage is TRBJ1-6, with 7 bases fitting TRBD1. Looked up from germline, CDR1 is MNHNY and CDR2 is SVGAGI (reference sequence). Losses at the gene ends were 6 bases for V and 7 bases for J; bases not matched to a gene: 9. This CDR3 has 15 residues.